This T cell receptor beta chain was obtained from a study of coeliac disease (dated by TCRdb to 2021 to 2024). Looking at the study overall: Coeliac patients were classed as newly diagnosed active disease, refractory coeliac disease type I, or disease controlled by a gluten-free diet. Of the 30 or so patients in the full study, about 22 had coeliac disease confirmed by serology and 8 were controls with non-small intestinal disorders. The aim was to characterise TR repertoires of small intestinal T cells in active, refractory type I and gluten-free-diet-treated coeliac disease. The study applied next-generation sequencing of rearranged TRB and TRG CDR3 regions to small intestinal lymphocyte fractions from coeliac and non-coeliac patients. Samples from roughly 27 subjects were successfully TRB sequenced, and these included more than 20 paired samples of bulk unsorted intraepithelial and lamina propria cells. High-resolution HLA typing was unavailable, so biased TRBV7-2 usage was queried as a proof of principle. Paper-wide results and their limitations: High-purity fractions were not obtained when intraepithelial cells were separated from lamina propria cells, so cross-contamination between compartments was possible. TRB and TRG repertoires of active coeliac intraepithelial and lamina propria samples showed lower clonality than controls, suggesting recruitment of diverse T cells. TRB repertoires were largely private; most amino acid sequences were unique to one sample, and V-gene usage did not differ significantly by disease group. The approach was considered by the authors to be unsuitable for unbiased detection of gliadin-specific T cells, as gliadin-specific T cells are scarce and rarely shared between patients.

Library generation was performed with the immunoSEQ multiplex PCR assay. In a multiplexed PCR, the TR loci were amplified; reverse primers were designed against J gene segments, whereas forward primers were designed against V gene segments. The Illumina HiSeq System was used to sequence the amplified CDR3 regions. On the study's bioinformatics: A nearest-neighbour algorithm merged closely related reads to remove PCR and sequencing errors and collapse data into unique sequences. Repertoires were summarised in terms of clonality and T cell density, with T cell density defined as TR molecules per amount of genomic DNA input. CDR3 amino acid sequences present in at least 80% of unsorted samples were defined as public TRs, and these public TRs were then tested for differential abundance between coeliac and control samples. Kruskal-Wallis tests followed by Dunn post-tests were used to test for differences in clonality and density between disease groups. TCRdb limited this immuneACCESS table to in-frame rearrangements with V and J called. A share of clones is missing; checked studies link under half to unresolved V genes, and the rest is unexplained. V, J and clone size reflect that table, while D and trimming were determined from the DNA. This sample has 5,700 or so clones in its table, and approximately 54% of those were observed once. The ten largest clones take up roughly 6.7% of the sample.

CDR1 SGHRS and CDR2 YFSETQ were looked up in the germline V gene. Measured from the cysteine to the phenylalanine, the CDR3 is 13 residues long. This entry keeps only the CDR3 DNA: 39 bases, framed from base 1. V lost 4 bases and J lost 5 bases, and the count of bases not matched to a germline gene is 5. Cells were frozen in aliquots of 400,000 to 500,000 in DMSO/FBS in liquid nitrogen, and a single aliquot from each fraction was used for sequencing. Every one of the 30 patients in the study had endoscopy and a small intestinal biopsy. Intraepithelial cells were released from biopsies by stirring for one hour at 37 degrees C in RPMI containing EGTA, MgCl2 and 1% FBS. Genomic DNA was extracted from frozen unsorted cell fractions with the Qiagen DNeasy blood extraction kit. Comment on this clone: Its antigen has not been determined. No base quality information exists; no much larger clone differs at one position.

This receptor was obtained from a woman between 25 and 40 years old with active celiac disease. The chain links TRBV5-1 with TRBJ1-1; 7 central bases correspond to TRBD1. The specimen sequenced was intraepithelial lymphocytes from the gut. According to the study, the label for this sample's cell subset or site signals: intraepithelial cell (IEC) fraction of small intestinal biopsy. The CDR3 protein is CASSRGGLTEAFF. The nucleotide sequence is given as TGCGCCAGCAGCAGAGGGGGCTTAACTGAAGCTTTCTTT.